The 28 T cell receptor beta chains below all came from one sample that was sequenced in a study of shared clonotypes between healthy human individuals. Only in-frame clones appear in the TCRdb table, and some are missing; sequencing was by immunoSEQ multiplex PCR. This table has approximately 2.5 million clones, more than 80% appearing once. Material: naive CD4+ T cells sorted from blood. Regarding subset: CD45RA+ positively selected. These TCRs come from a young man in good health.

In regard to this clone: Other DNA sequences in this sample translate to the same CDR3. The chain recombines TRBV7-2 with TRBJ2-2; unclear D gene. Germline V gives CDR1 SGHTA, CDR2 FQGNSA. V gave up 4 bases and J gave up 0 bases, with 6 bases separating them. This CDR3 is 14 amino acids long. Written as DNA, the CDR3 is TGTGCCAGCAGCTCTACTACGAACACCGGGGAGCTGTTTTTT. This sequence encodes CASSSTTNTGELFF.

This chain connects TRBV30 to TRBJ2-2; the D is unclear. CDR1 is GTSNPN, CDR2 SVGIG, per germline (reference sequence). The CDR3 sequence is 14 residues long. The V end was cut by 0 bases, the J end by 4 bases, with 9 bases between. The DNA for the CDR3 is TGTGCCTGGAGTGTACATCCGGTCACCGGGGAGCTGTTTTTT. This gives the protein CAWSVHPVTGELFF.

The chain combines TRBV9 with TRBJ1-6; 7 bases are shared with TRBD1. The CDR3 is 17 amino acids. J was trimmed by 6 bases and V by 0 bases; bases with no gene match: 9. Germline values: CDR1 SGDLS, CDR2 YYNGEE. The CDR3: CASSVGLGGERNSPLHF. CDR3 DNA sequence: TGTGCCAGCAGCGTAGGGCTAGGGGGCGAACGTAATTCACCCCTCCACTTT.

Regarding this clone: This same CDR3 is encoded by further DNA sequences in the sample. CDR3 sequence reads: CASSRTAGYEQYF. DNA for the CDR3: TGTGCCAGCAGTAGGACGGCGGGGTACGAGCAGTACTTC. The gene calls are TRBV6-5 and TRBJ2-7; D might be TRBD2 (6 bases). CDR1 MNHEY and CDR2 SVGAGI come from the germline V gene. V shed 5 bases and J shed 4 bases, with 12 bases lying between them. The CDR3 has 13 amino acids.

V gene TRBV5-1 combines with J gene TRBJ2-3; D might be TRBD2 (5 bases). This CDR3 contains 16 residues. V gave up 2 bases and J gave up 2 bases, with 15 bases separating them. Germline CDR1 is SGHRS and CDR2 is YFSETQ. The CDR3 sequence: CASSFWASTPTDTQYF. CDR3 nucleotide sequence: TGCGCCAGCAGCTTTTGGGCTAGCACCCCCACAGATACGCAGTATTTT.

The chain combines TRBV10-2 with TRBJ2-4; TRBD1 matches 9 bases. Germline CDR1 WSHSY, CDR2 SAAADI. After removal of 9 bases from V and 2 bases from J, the junction contained 8 bases not matched to a gene. The CDR3 length is 15 residues. Written as DNA, the CDR3 is TGCGCCAGTGGGGACAGGGCAAGGCCCAAAAACATTCAGTACTTC. Its translation is CASGDRARPKNIQYF.

In nucleotides, the CDR3 is TGTGCCTGGAATGCAGGCTCCTACAATGAGCAGTTCTTC. This codes for CAWNAGSYNEQFF. The chain employs TRBV30 and TRBJ2-1; no clear D. Germline CDR1 GTSNPN, CDR2 SVGIG (reference sequence). The length of the CDR3 is 13 residues. Trimming removed 4 bases at V and 0 bases at J, with 7 bases between.

This chain connects TRBV27 to TRBJ2-7; D is ambiguous. Trimming shortened V by 7 bases and J by 4 bases, and 11 bases separated the two germline ends. The germline V gene encodes CDR1 MNHEY and CDR2 SMNVEV (reference sequence). The CDR3 consists of 12 residues. CDR3 protein: CASNGPNYEQYF. CDR3 coding DNA: TGTGCCAGCAATGGACCAAATTACGAGCAGTACTTC.

The V call is TRBV29-1, the J call TRBJ1-2; 7 bases fit TRBD1. This CDR3 contains 12 residues. Per germline, CDR1 SQVTM and CDR2 ANQGSEA. The J segment lost 7 bases and the V segment lost 6 bases, leaving 8 bases of the junction unmatched. The CDR3 protein is CSVLDRDGGYTF. For the CDR3, the DNA is TGCAGCGTCCTAGACAGGGACGGTGGCTACACCTTC.

This clone was recorded only once. Other DNA sequences in this specimen translate into the identical CDR3. This chain links TRBV5-1 with TRBJ2-7, with 7 bases that match TRBD2. Germline V lookup: CDR1 SGHRS, CDR2 YFSETQ. J was trimmed by 1 base and V by 0 bases; bases with no gene match: 1. The CDR3 length is 14 residues. CDR3 bases: TGCGCCAGCAGCTTGGTCGGGGGGTCCTACGAGCAGTACTTC. This gives the protein CASSLVGGSYEQYF. The full variable domain, in which reference TRBV5-1 and TRBJ2-7 provide the parts outside the CDR3, is KAGVTQTPRYLIKTRGQQVTLSCSPISGHRSVSWYQQTPGQGLQFLFEYFSETQRNKGNFPGRFSGRQFSNSRSEMNVSTLELGDSALYLCASSLVGGSYEQYFGPGTRLTVT.

The chain is built from TRBV11-2 and TRBJ2-1; 9 nucleotides agree with TRBD1. The germline CDR1 and CDR2 sequences are SGHAT and FQNNGV. The CDR3 totals 14 residues. J was trimmed by 5 bases and V by 5 bases; bases with no gene match: 4. Here the CDR3 DNA reads TGTGCCAGCAGCCGGGACAGGGCTAACAATGAGCAGTTCTTC. Translated: CASSRDRANNEQFF.

The gene calls are TRBV19 and TRBJ2-7; 13 nucleotides line up with TRBD2. Germline CDR1 and CDR2: LNHDA and SQIVND (reference sequence). J lost 3 bases, V lost 5 bases, and 4 bases had no gene match. The CDR3 is 15 residues long. The chain's CDR3 is CASSLGTSGIYEQYF. The CDR3 region has the DNA TGTGCCAGTAGTCTTGGGACTAGCGGGATCTACGAGCAGTACTTC.

A note on this clone: Other nucleotide sequences in the sample specify the same CDR3. V is TRBV9 and J is TRBJ1-2, with 8 bases fitting TRBD1. This CDR3 is 13 amino acids long. CDR1 is SGDLS, CDR2 YYNGEE, per germline. J lost 3 bases, V lost 7 bases, and 5 bases had no gene match. The CDR3 loop is CASSRGRDYGYTF. CDR3 sequence (DNA): TGTGCCAGCTCCAGGGGGCGCGACTATGGCTACACCTTC.

This chain uses TRBV11-2 with TRBJ1-1; 10 positions agree with TRBD1. Germline-derived CDR1 and CDR2 are SGHAT and FQNNGV. CDR3 size: 15 residues. V shed 5 bases, J shed 5 bases, and the junction held 8 bases outside the gene matches. The CDR3 region has the DNA TGTGCCAGCAGCCAAGTGGGACAGGGGATAACTGAAGCTTTCTTT. Translating gives CASSQVGQGITEAFF.

This clone came up once. The rearrangement joins TRBV6-6 to TRBJ1-2; D unclear. Germline lookup yields CDR1 MNHNY and CDR2 SVGAGI (reference sequence). V shed 8 bases and J shed 3 bases, with 13 bases lying between them. This CDR3 has 13 amino acids. The CDR3 spells CASQEGRYYGYTF. CDR3 DNA sequence: TGTGCCAGCCAGGAAGGGAGATACTATGGCTACACCTTC.

The gene calls are TRBV5-6 and TRBJ2-5; the D is unclear. This CDR3 region has 12 residues. The germline V gene encodes CDR1 SGHDT and CDR2 YYEEEE. Trimming removed 6 bases from V and 5 bases from J, with 11 bases in between. CDR3 region: CASNGLAETQYF. The CDR3 bases are TGTGCCAGCAATGGGTTGGCCGAGACCCAGTACTTC.

This clone occurred once. The chain carries TRBV28 and TRBJ1-2; D call uncertain. The V gene's germline CDR1 is MDHEN and CDR2 SYDVKM. This CDR3 has 15 amino acids. Trimming shortened V by 3 bases and J by 12 bases, and 23 bases separated the two germline ends. The CDR3 region has the DNA TGTGCCAGCAGTTTCCGCATCTTCGGTGTATTCCCAGACACCTTC. It codes for CASSFRIFGVFPDTF.

J is TRBJ2-1 and V is TRBV7-2; 9 bases are shared with TRBD1. Germline V gene sequence: CDR1 SGHTA, CDR2 FQGNSA. The CDR3 has 17 amino acids. V was pared by 4 bases and J by 6 bases, with 13 bases of the junction left unmatched. Here the CDR3 DNA reads TGTGCCAGCAGCTCCCGCCGCCGGGGACAGGGTTTCAATGAGCAGTTCTTC. It yields the protein CASSSRRRGQGFNEQFF.

The chain couples TRBV7-3 to TRBJ2-1; D unresolved. This CDR3 is built from 14 residues. CDR1 is SGHTA and CDR2 is FQGTGA in the germline V gene. Between the trimmed V and J ends, which lost 1 base and 6 bases, there was a span of 10 bases. The CDR3 bases are TGTGCCAGCAGCTTAAATACCCTTACCAATGAGCAGTTCTTC. It specifies CASSLNTLTNEQFF.

The V call is TRBV19, the J call TRBJ1-1, with D possibly being TRBD1 (5 bases). CDR1 is LNHDA and CDR2 is SQIVND in the germline V gene (reference sequence). Trimming left V 7 bases short and J 3 bases short, with 21 bases between. The CDR3 consists of 16 residues. The CDR3 spells CASISTRHLGDTEAFF. The CDR3 DNA reads TGTGCCAGTATCTCGACCCGACATCTGGGGGACACTGAAGCTTTCTTT.

The rearrangement uses TRBV7-2 and TRBJ1-4; D is ambiguous. The ends were cut back, 5 bases at V and 8 bases at J, with 9 bases in the middle. In germline, CDR1 is SGHTA, CDR2 FQGNSA. The CDR3 consists of 12 residues. CDR3 in amino acids: CASSPGAEKLFF. Here the CDR3 DNA reads TGTGCCAGCAGCCCCGGCGCGGAAAAACTGTTTTTT.

The V call is TRBV2, the J call TRBJ2-3; D not certain. Germline values: CDR1 SNHLY, CDR2 FYNNEI. The CDR3 sequence is 11 residues long. V lost 9 bases and J lost 2, with 6 bases in between. The CDR3 protein is CARENTDTQYF. The CDR3 DNA follows: TGTGCCAGAGAAAACACAGATACGCAGTATTTT.

J is TRBJ1-2 and V is TRBV5-8; 7 bases are shared with TRBD1. Trimming at V came to 0 bases and at J to 7 bases, leaving 3 bases not matched to a gene. Germline CDR1 reads SGHTS; CDR2 reads YDEGEE. The length of the CDR3 is 13 residues. The CDR3 bases are TGTGCCAGCAGCTTGGACAGGGGATCTGGCTACACCTTC. Translation: CASSLDRGSGYTF.

The chain recombines TRBV7-9 with TRBJ1-3; a weak D match, TRBD1 (5 bases). The CDR3 length is 18 residues. Trimming removed 1 base at V and 0 bases at J, with 16 bases between. The germline V gene encodes CDR1 SEHNR and CDR2 FQNEAQ (reference sequence). The CDR3 spells CASSLVGGAYSSGNTIYF. The CDR3 coding sequence is TGTGCCAGCAGCTTAGTTGGAGGGGCTTATTCCTCTGGAAACACCATATATTTT.

The V gene is TRBV7-2, the J gene TRBJ1-5; D remains unclear. Germline CDR1 SGHTA, CDR2 FQGNSA. V was trimmed by 6 bases and J by 7 bases, leaving 16 bases between them. The CDR3 loop spans 14 amino acids. The CDR3 is CASSSGSPLQPQHF. In nucleotides, the CDR3 is TGTGCCAGCAGTTCGGGGTCCCCCCTCCAGCCCCAGCATTTT.

Concerning this clone itself: This CDR3 is also generated by other DNA sequences in the sample. CDR3 bases: TGTGCCATGGGACAGGGTTACGAGCAGTACTTC. Its protein is CAMGQGYEQYF. This rearrangement joins TRBV10-3 to TRBJ2-7, with 9 bases fitting TRBD1. The CDR3 runs 11 residues. Germline V gene sequence: CDR1 ENHRY, CDR2 SYGVKD. V lost 9 bases to trimming and J lost 4 bases; unmatched junction nucleotides: 1.

The genes are TRBV10-2 and TRBJ2-2; perhaps D is TRBD1 or TRBD2 (5 bases each). Germline-derived CDR1 and CDR2 are WSHSY and SAAADI. V lost 10 bases and J lost 2, with 14 bases in between. The CDR3 extends over 14 amino acids. The CDR3 DNA follows: TGCGCCACGATCCGGGACCTCAACACCGGGGAGCTGTTTTTT. Translated: CATIRDLNTGELFF.

The chain joins TRBV6-5 to TRBJ1-6; D gene unclear. Germline V gene sequence: CDR1 MNHEY, CDR2 SVGAGI. The CDR3 is made up of 13 amino acids. V lost 6 bases and J 9 bases, leaving 12 bases between the germline ends. This chain's CDR3 is CASRFPGSSPLHF. In DNA form, the CDR3 reads TGTGCCAGCAGGTTCCCTGGGAGTTCACCCCTCCACTTT.